Listed below are T cell receptor beta chains from one sample, sequenced in a study of blood T cell repertoires in COVID-19. Assay used: immunoSEQ multiplex PCR; TCRdb lists only in-frame clones, some missing. The repertoire holds around 300,000 clones, roughly 87% seen once, with 13% in the top ten. The sequencing sample was made of peripheral blood. These receptors were collected from a human donor in a cohort sampled during active COVID-19. CDR3s include the opening cysteine and the closing phenylalanine or tryptophan. Each record gives: D gene, V gene, J gene, clone size, CDR3 DNA, CDR3 protein. A D gene is named only where the DNA matches it firmly. Clone size is shown for a subset of rows, as once, few, many or a class of expanded clone.

NA,TRBV6-2/TRBV6-3,TRBJ1-5,NA,TGTGCCAGCAGCTCGGGGGATCAGCCCCAGCATTTT,CASSSGDQPQHF
NA,TRBV3-1/TRBV3-2,TRBJ2-1,NA,TGTGCCAGCAGCCGAATACCGGGATTAAACAATGAGCAGTTCTTC,CASSRIPGLNNEQFF
NA,TRBV29-1,TRBJ1-2,NA,TGCAGCGTGGGGGCCGGGAAGGGCTACACCTTC,CSVGAGKGYTF
TRBD1,TRBV29-1,TRBJ2-5,NA,TGCAGCGTTGGAGAGAGGGGGCGGCAAGAGACCCAGTACTTC,CSVGERGRQETQYF
TRBD1,TRBV23-1,TRBJ2-5,NA,TGCGCCAGCAGTCAAGACCCCGCCGGGACAGACAAGGAGACCCAGTACTTC,CASSQDPAGTDKETQYF
TRBD1,TRBV5-4,TRBJ2-2,NA,TGTGCCAGCAGCTTTGAGACAGGGGTGCGCACCGGGGAGCTGTTTTTT,CASSFETGVRTGELFF
NA,TRBV27,TRBJ2-7,once,TGTGCCAGCAGCCAAGGGGGTGGGGGGGCGTACGAGCAGTACTTC,CASSQGGGGAYEQYF
NA,TRBV5-4,TRBJ2-3,NA,TGTGCCAGCAGCCTCAACACGGGAATTACAGATACGCAGTATTTT,CASSLNTGITDTQYF
TRBD2,TRBV5-8,TRBJ2-5,NA,TGTGCCAGCAGCTTGGCCATGCTAGCGGGAGCGATCCAAGAGACCCAGTACTTC,CASSLAMLAGAIQETQYF
NA,TRBV4-3,TRBJ1-3,few,TGCGCCAGCAGCCAAGGGGAACAGGGCGCTGGAAACACCATATATTTT,CASSQGEQGAGNTIYF
TRBD1,TRBV7-6,TRBJ2-7,NA,TGTGCCAGCAGCAAGGACAGGGGGCAATACGAGCAGTACTTC,CASSKDRGQYEQYF
NA,TRBV9,TRBJ2-1,NA,TGTGCCAGCAGCGTAGTCCAGGGGGGAGTGAATGAGCAGTTCTTC,CASSVVQGGVNEQFF
TRBD1,TRBV5-5,TRBJ2-5,NA,TGTGCCAGCAGCAGGACAGGGCAAGAGACCCAGTACTTC,CASSRTGQETQYF
TRBD1,TRBV2,TRBJ1-1,NA,TGTGCCAGCACCGGGACAGGGGTCGGTGGCACTGAAGCTTTCTTT,CASTGTGVGGTEAFF
NA,TRBV30,TRBJ2-2,NA,TGTGCCTGGAGTTTACAGGTCACCGGGGAGCTGTTTTTT,CAWSLQVTGELFF
NA,TRBV19,TRBJ1-4,NA,TGTGCCAGTCATTCACCGGGACTTACTAATGAAAAACTGTTTTTT,CASHSPGLTNEKLFF
NA,TRBV18,TRBJ2-7,NA,TGTGCCAGCTCACCAGGGTTCTGGGTAGGGGACGAGCAGTACTTC,CASSPGFWVGDEQYF
NA,TRBV2,TRBJ1-1,NA,TGTGCCAGCAGTATACTGGGAGCGAACACTGAAGCTTTCTTT,CASSILGANTEAFF
NA,TRBV7-6,TRBJ2-5,NA,TGTGCCAGCAGCCCCGACATTTACGCAAAAGAGACCCAGTACTTC,CASSPDIYAKETQYF
NA,TRBV2,TRBJ1-5,NA,TGTGCCAGCACCCTGGGGGGGACTCAGCCCCAGCATTTT,CASTLGGTQPQHF
TRBD2,TRBV3-1/TRBV3-2,TRBJ2-3,NA,TGTGCCAGCAGCCAAGCGGGAGCGGGAGCAACAGATACGCAGTATTTT,CASSQAGAGATDTQYF
TRBD2,TRBV5-4,TRBJ2-7,NA,TGTGCCAGCAGCGGGAGGGAGAGCTCCTACGAGCAGTACTTC,CASSGRESSYEQYF
NA,TRBV5-1,TRBJ2-1,NA,TGCGCCAGCAGCTTGGACGGGAGTTCCTACAATGAGCAGTTCTTC,CASSLDGSSYNEQFF
TRBD2,TRBV7-9,TRBJ2-1,NA,TGTGCCAGCAGCAATAGACTAGCGGGAGACAATGAGCAGTTCTTC,CASSNRLAGDNEQFF
TRBD2,TRBV6-1,TRBJ2-7,NA,TGTGCCAGCAGTGCCCGACTAGCGGTCGTTTCGGGGGGAGAGCAGTACTTC,CASSARLAVVSGGEQYF
TRBD2,TRBV9,TRBJ2-2,NA,TGTGCCAGCACGAGGACTAGCGGGTCCACCGGGGAGCTGTTTTTT,CASTRTSGSTGELFF
NA,TRBV28,TRBJ1-6,once,TGTGCCAGCAGTTTGTTGGGGGCCCACTTTCACTTT,CASSLLGAHFHF
NA,TRBV18,TRBJ1-2,once,TGTGCCAGCTCACCCCAGGACAGTTTTGGCTACACCTTC,CASSPQDSFGYTF
NA,TRBV7-9,TRBJ2-3,NA,TGTGCCAGCAGCGATGGGACACCTGATACGCAGTATTTT,CASSDGTPDTQYF
NA,TRBV5-6,TRBJ2-2,once,TGTGCCAGCAGCTTAGGCAGGCTAACGAACACCGGGGAGCTGTTTTTT,CASSLGRLTNTGELFF
NA,TRBV30,TRBJ1-1,NA,TGTGCCTGGAGAGTGGGAGGGAACACTGAAGCTTTCTTT,CAWRVGGNTEAFF
NA,TRBV20-1,TRBJ2-3,NA,TGCAGTGCTAGTGGGGGGACAGAGGTAGATACGCAGTATTTT,CSASGGTEVDTQYF
TRBD1,TRBV6-2/TRBV6-3,TRBJ2-7,NA,TGTGCCAGCAGTCCACCCCGTTTTGCAGGGGGTCGCTACGAGCAGTACTTC,CASSPPRFAGGRYEQYF
NA,TRBV5-4,TRBJ1-1,few,TGTGCCAGCAGTCCCCAGGGGATGAACACTGAAGCTTTCTTT,CASSPQGMNTEAFF
TRBD1,TRBV5-1,TRBJ2-3,NA,TGCGCCAGCCGACAGGGAACAGATACGCAGTATTTT,CASRQGTDTQYF
NA,TRBV30,TRBJ1-6,NA,TGTGCCTCAGCGTCAAGGAGGAATTCACCCCTCCACTTT,CASASRRNSPLHF
NA,TRBV6-6,TRBJ1-5,NA,TGTGCCAGCAGTCCCCCACAGAGCAATCAGCCCCAGCATTTT,CASSPPQSNQPQHF
TRBD2,TRBV5-1,TRBJ2-3,once,TGCGCCAGCAGCTTGGGACTAGCGGGAGTGTATGATACGCAGTATTTT,CASSLGLAGVYDTQYF
NA,TRBV13,TRBJ2-7,NA,TGTGCCAGCAGTAAACAGGGTTACGAGCAGTACTTC,CASSKQGYEQYF
TRBD1,TRBV9,TRBJ1-3,once,TGTGCCAGCAGCGTCCTCCCAGGGGGGATCTCTGGAAACACCATATATTTT,CASSVLPGGISGNTIYF
TRBD2,TRBV7-2,TRBJ2-2,NA,TGTGCCAGCAGCCTGACTAGCGGTAACACCGGGGAGCTGTTTTTT,CASSLTSGNTGELFF
TRBD2,TRBV6-5,TRBJ2-1,once,TGTGCCAGCAGGCCGACTAGCGGGAGAGATGAGCAGTTCTTC,CASRPTSGRDEQFF
NA,TRBV27,TRBJ2-7,NA,TGTGCCAGCAGTTTACAGGGCGGTTCGTCCTACGAGCAGTACTTC,CASSLQGGSSYEQYF
NA,TRBV6-2/TRBV6-3,TRBJ2-2,NA,TGTGCCAGCATCCCCGGGACTTACCTCACCGGGGAGCTGTTTTTT,CASIPGTYLTGELFF
TRBD2,TRBV20-1,TRBJ2-2,few,TGCAGTGCTAGTACGGGAGCGGGAGGGAGCACCGGGGAGCTGTTTTTT,CSASTGAGGSTGELFF
NA,TRBV28,TRBJ1-5,NA,TGTGCCAGCGGAAGACGGAGTCTGGTCAATCAGCCCCAGCATTTT,CASGRRSLVNQPQHF